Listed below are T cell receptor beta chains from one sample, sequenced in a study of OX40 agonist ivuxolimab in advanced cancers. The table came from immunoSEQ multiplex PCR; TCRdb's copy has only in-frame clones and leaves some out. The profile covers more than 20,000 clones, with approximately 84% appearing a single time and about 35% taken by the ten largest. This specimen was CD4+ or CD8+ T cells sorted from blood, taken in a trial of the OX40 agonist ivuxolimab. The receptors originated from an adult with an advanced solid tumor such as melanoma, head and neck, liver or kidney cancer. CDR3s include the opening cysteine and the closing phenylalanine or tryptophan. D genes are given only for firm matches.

CASSPLGSLGADTQYF,TRBV27,-
CASSLVGSNEQYF,TRBV27,-
CASSESTGQGYTEAFF,TRBV10-1,TRBD1
CASGVGGAAGNTIYF,TRBV6-5,-
CASSPWDRATSGFTGELFF,TRBV7-8,-
CASSWGDRAYNEQFF,TRBV19,TRBD1
CASSIGTSPGNTIYF,TRBV19,-
CASSLEGFLSSYEQYF,TRBV7-6,-
CASSPWGGQYGYTF,TRBV27,TRBD1
CASSLSRSGSAVREQYF,TRBV27,TRBD2
CASSSVGTGETQPQHF,TRBV7-9,TRBD1
CASSITGDNYGYTF,TRBV28,TRBD1
CASSQDWVAGGDEQYF,TRBV4-2,TRBD2
CASSLRLGYEQYF,TRBV5-1,-
CASSIWANSPLHF,TRBV19,-
CASRGDRNTEAFF,TRBV4-1,-
CASSYFLAGEETQYF,TRBV6-6,TRBD2
CASGRGSNQPQHF,TRBV6-5,-
CASIGWGGGGTDTQYF,TRBV6-6,TRBD2
CASRVGGGLVYTEAFF,TRBV28,-
CASSIAGTSTDTQYF,TRBV6-6,TRBD2
CASSPTRRAMYGYTF,TRBV5-6,-